The clone carrying this T cell receptor beta chain was recorded many times. Trimming shortened V by 0 bases and J by 4 bases, and 12 bases separated the two germline ends. Germline CDR1 LGHNA, CDR2 YSLEER. CDR3 length: 15 amino acids. The data were taken from a study of T cells after yellow fever vaccination. By 5'RACE template switching, TCR cDNA was produced, with a universal primer site and UMIs added in the process. TCRdb ran MiXCR on the 5' RACE reads and lists one entry per CDR3 protein. Here the sample spans almost 70,000 distinct CDR3 sequences, 5% to 6.5% being singletons. The receptor's source is a man between 18 and 29 years old who received the YFV17D yellow fever vaccine. The sequencing used CD4+ T cells sorted from PBMCs, collected roughly 15 days after the first yellow fever vaccination. The chain links TRBV4-3 to TRBJ1-2; tentatively, D is TRBD1 (5 bases). The CDR3 nucleotides read TGCGCCAGCAGCCAAGACGGCGTCAGGGTCTATGGCTACACCTTC. It yields the protein CASSQDGVRVYGYTF.